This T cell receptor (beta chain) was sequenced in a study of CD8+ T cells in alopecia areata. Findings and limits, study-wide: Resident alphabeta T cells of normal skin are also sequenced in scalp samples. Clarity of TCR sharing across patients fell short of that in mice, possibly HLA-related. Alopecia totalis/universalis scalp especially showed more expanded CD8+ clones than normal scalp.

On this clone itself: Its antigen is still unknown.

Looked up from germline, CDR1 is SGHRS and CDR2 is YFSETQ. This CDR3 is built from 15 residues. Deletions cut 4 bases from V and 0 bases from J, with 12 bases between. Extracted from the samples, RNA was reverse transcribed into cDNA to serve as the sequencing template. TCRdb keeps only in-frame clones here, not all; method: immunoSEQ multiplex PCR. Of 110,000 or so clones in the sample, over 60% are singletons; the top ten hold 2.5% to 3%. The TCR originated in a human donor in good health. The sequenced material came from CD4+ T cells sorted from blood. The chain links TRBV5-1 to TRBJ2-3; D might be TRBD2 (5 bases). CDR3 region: CASSQRGPSTDTQYF. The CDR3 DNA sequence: TGCGCCAGCAGCCAGCGCGGGCCCAGCACAGATACGCAGTATTTT.